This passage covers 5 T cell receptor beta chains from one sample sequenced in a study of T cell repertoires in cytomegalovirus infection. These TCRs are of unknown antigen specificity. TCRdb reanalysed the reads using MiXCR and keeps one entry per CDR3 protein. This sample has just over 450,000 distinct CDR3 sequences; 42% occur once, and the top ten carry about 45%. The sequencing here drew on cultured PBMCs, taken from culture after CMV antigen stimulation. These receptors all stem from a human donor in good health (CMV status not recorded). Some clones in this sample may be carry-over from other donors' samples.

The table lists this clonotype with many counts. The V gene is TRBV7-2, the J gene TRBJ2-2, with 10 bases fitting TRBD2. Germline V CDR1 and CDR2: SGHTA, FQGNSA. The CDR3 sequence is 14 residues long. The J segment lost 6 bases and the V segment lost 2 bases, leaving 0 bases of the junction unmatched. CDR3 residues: CASSLLAGAGELFF. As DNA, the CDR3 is TGTGCCAGCAGCTTACTAGCGGGGGCCGGGGAGCTGTTTTTT.

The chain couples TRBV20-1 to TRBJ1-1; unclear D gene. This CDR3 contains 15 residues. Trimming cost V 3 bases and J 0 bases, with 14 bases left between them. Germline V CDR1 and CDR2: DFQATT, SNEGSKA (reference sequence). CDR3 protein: CSASSLRVLNTEAFF. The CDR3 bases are TGCAGTGCTAGTTCGTTGCGGGTTTTGAACACTGAAGCTTTCTTT.

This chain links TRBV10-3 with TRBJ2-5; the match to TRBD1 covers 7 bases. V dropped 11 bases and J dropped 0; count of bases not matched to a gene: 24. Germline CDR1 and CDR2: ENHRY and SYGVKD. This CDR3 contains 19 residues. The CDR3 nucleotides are TGTGCCGTCCGCCCCACCGGGGACACTCCCAGGGGGTACCAAGAGACCCAGTACTTC. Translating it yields CAVRPTGDTPRGYQETQYF.

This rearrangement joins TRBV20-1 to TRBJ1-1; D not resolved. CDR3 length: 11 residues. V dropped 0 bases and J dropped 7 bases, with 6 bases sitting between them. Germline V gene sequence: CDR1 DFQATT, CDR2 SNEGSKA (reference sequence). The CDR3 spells CSARDLLEAFF. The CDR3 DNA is TGCAGTGCTAGAGATTTGCTTGAAGCTTTCTTT.

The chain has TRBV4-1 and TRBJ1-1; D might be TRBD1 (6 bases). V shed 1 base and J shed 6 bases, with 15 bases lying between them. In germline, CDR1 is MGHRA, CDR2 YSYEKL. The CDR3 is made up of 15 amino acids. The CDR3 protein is CASSQGPRGRAEAFF. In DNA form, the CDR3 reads TGCGCCAGCAGCCAAGGACCTAGGGGGAGGGCTGAAGCTTTCTTT.